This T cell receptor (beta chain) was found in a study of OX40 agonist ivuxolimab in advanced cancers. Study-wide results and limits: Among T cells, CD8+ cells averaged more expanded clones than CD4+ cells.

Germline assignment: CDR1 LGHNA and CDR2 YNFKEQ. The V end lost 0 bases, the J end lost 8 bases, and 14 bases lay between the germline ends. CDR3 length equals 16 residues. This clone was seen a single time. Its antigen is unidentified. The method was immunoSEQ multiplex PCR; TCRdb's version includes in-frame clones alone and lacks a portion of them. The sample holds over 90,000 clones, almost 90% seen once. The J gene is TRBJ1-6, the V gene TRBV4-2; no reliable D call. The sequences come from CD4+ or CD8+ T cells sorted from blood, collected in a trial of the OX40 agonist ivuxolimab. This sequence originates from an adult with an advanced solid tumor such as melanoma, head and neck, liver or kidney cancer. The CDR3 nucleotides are TGTGCCAGCAGCCAAGATTTAGGCGGGCAGCATTCACCCCTCCACTTT. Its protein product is CASSQDLGGQHSPLHF.